The rows below give T cell receptor beta chains drawn from one sample of a study of blood T cell repertoires in COVID-19. Sequencing was performed with immunoSEQ multiplex PCR; in TCRdb, only in-frame clones are kept and a portion is missing. The sample holds about 190,000 clones; over 80% are singletons and the top ten take 4.5% to 5.5%. The sequenced sample consisted of peripheral blood. These receptors came from a woman in her twenties or thirties with acute or convalescent COVID-19. Each CDR3 is given with its conserved first and last residue. A D gene is named only where the DNA matches it firmly. For some rows the clone size is stated as once, few or many, or as a class when expanded; others skip it.

CDR3 protein	CDR3 DNA	clone size	V gene	J gene	D gene
CASSLGGAEAFF	TGTGCCAGCAGTCTCGGGGGAGCAGAAGCTTTCTTT	-	TRBV2	TRBJ1-1	-
CASSHGSTGYTF	TGTGCCAGCAGCCACGGGTCGACTGGCTACACCTTC	-	TRBV7-8	TRBJ1-2	-
CASNDPRAGVYEQFF	TGTGCCAGTAATGACCCCCGAGCGGGAGTTTATGAGCAGTTCTTC	-	TRBV19	TRBJ2-1	TRBD2
CASSDRTGGNYEQYF	TGTGCCAGCAGTGACAGGACAGGGGGGAACTACGAGCAGTACTTC	-	TRBV6-4	TRBJ2-7	TRBD1
CSTGQGLEQYF	TGCAGTACCGGACAGGGCCTAGAGCAGTACTTC	-	TRBV20-1	TRBJ2-7	TRBD1
CASSVGTDTGELFF	TGTGCCAGCAGCGTAGGGACAGACACCGGGGAGCTGTTTTTT	-	TRBV9	TRBJ2-2	-
CASSEWDRVYEQYF	TGTGCCAGCAGCGAATGGGACAGGGTCTACGAGCAGTACTTC	-	TRBV11-2	TRBJ2-7	TRBD1
CASSIDRLTSGGFTYEQYF	TGTGCCAGCAGTATCGACCGGCTTACTAGCGGGGGCTTCACCTACGAGCAGTACTTC	-	TRBV7-2	TRBJ2-7	TRBD2
CASSLEGGPGETQYF	TGCGCCAGCAGCTTGGAGGGGGGGCCGGGTGAGACCCAGTACTTC	-	TRBV5-1	TRBJ2-5	-
CASSSAENYGYTF	TGTGCCAGCAGTTCCGCTGAGAACTATGGCTACACCTTC	few	TRBV12-3/TRBV12-4	TRBJ1-2	-
CASSRRTENYGYTF	TGTGCCAGCTCCCGGAGGACAGAAAACTATGGCTACACCTTC	-	TRBV18	TRBJ1-2	-
CASRVDTDYEQYF	TGTGCCAGCAGAGTTGACACCGACTACGAGCAGTACTTC	once	TRBV2	TRBJ2-7	-
CATSRSPPGQGTDTQYF	TGTGCCACCAGCAGATCGCCGCCTGGGCAGGGCACAGATACGCAGTATTTT	-	TRBV15	TRBJ2-3	-
CASSLETGAFATNEKLFF	TGTGCCAGCAGCTTAGAGACAGGGGCCTTTGCAACTAATGAAAAACTGTTTTTT	once	TRBV11-2	TRBJ1-4	TRBD1
CASSTDRLYEQYF	TGTGCCAGCTCAACCGACAGGCTCTACGAGCAGTACTTC	-	TRBV18	TRBJ2-7	-
CASSFWGQGQPQHF	TGTGCCAGCAGCTTCTGGGGACAGGGGCAGCCCCAGCATTTT	-	TRBV5-8	TRBJ1-5	TRBD1
CASSSYAGGTYNEQFF	TGTGCCAGCAGTTCCTACGCGGGAGGGACCTACAATGAGCAGTTCTTC	-	TRBV28	TRBJ2-1	TRBD2
CASSRAGWVEKLFF	TGTGCCAGCAGCCGAGCAGGGTGGGTTGAAAAACTGTTTTTT	-	TRBV3-1/TRBV3-2	TRBJ1-4	-
CASSETSNEQFF	TGCGCCAGCAGTGAAACGAGCAATGAGCAGTTCTTC	-	TRBV10-2	TRBJ2-1	-
CASSQAARGWTNYGYTF	TGTGCCAGCAGCCAAGCCGCACGGGGGTGGACTAACTATGGCTACACCTTC	-	TRBV4-2	TRBJ1-2	-
CASSIAGAPYEQYF	TGTGCCAGCAGTATAGCGGGAGCCCCATACGAGCAGTACTTC	few	TRBV6-5	TRBJ2-7	TRBD2
CASSLHPGQLYEQYF	TGTGCCAGCAGTTTACACCCGGGACAATTGTACGAGCAGTACTTC	-	TRBV27	TRBJ2-7	-
CTSSRDWVFTDTQYF	TGCACCAGCAGCCGGGACTGGGTTTTCACAGATACGCAGTATTTT	-	TRBV1	TRBJ2-3	-
CASSLGALAASTDTQYF	TGTGCCAGCAGCTTAGGGGCCCTAGCGGCTAGCACAGATACGCAGTATTTT	-	TRBV11-2	TRBJ2-3	TRBD2
CASSTPHTGLAKNIQYF	TGTGCCAGCAGCACACCCCATACCGGACTAGCCAAAAACATTCAGTACTTC	-	TRBV28	TRBJ2-4	-
CAWSVPLREAFF	TGTGCCTGGAGTGTACCCCTCCGGGAAGCTTTCTTT	-	TRBV30	TRBJ1-1	-
CASSPKGGGETQYF	TGTGCCAGCAGCCCAAAAGGCGGGGGGGAGACCCAGTACTTC	-	TRBV14	TRBJ2-5	TRBD2
CAWKNRRTGRPGYTF	TGTGCCTGGAAAAACCGTCGGACAGGGCGACCTGGTTACACCTTC	-	TRBV30	TRBJ1-2	TRBD1
CASCKPSNEQFF	TGTGCCAGCTGCAAACCGAGCAATGAGCAGTTCTTC	-	TRBV28	TRBJ2-1	-
CASSHITGGPTYGYTF	TGTGCCAGCAGTCACATAACAGGGGGCCCTACCTATGGCTACACCTTC	-	TRBV5-6	TRBJ1-2	TRBD1
CASRPKGVVGEAFF	TGTGCCAGCAGACCTAAAGGGGTGGTTGGTGAAGCTTTCTTT	-	TRBV7-2	TRBJ1-1	-
CASNDSGQGVAKNIQYF	TGTGCCAGCAATGACTCTGGACAGGGGGTAGCCAAAAACATTCAGTACTTC	-	TRBV28	TRBJ2-4	TRBD1
CSASYSNTEAFF	TGCAGTGCTAGTTACTCGAACACTGAAGCTTTCTTT	-	TRBV20-1	TRBJ1-1	-
CAWSVNIGSRAFF	TGTGCCTGGAGTGTAAATATCGGGTCAAGGGCTTTCTTT	-	TRBV30	TRBJ1-1	-
CASSSLRGYEQYF	TGTGCCAGCAGCTCCTTAAGAGGCTACGAGCAGTACTTC	few	TRBV11-2	TRBJ2-7	-
CASSLETGTYEQYF	TGCGCCAGCAGCTTGGAGACAGGAACCTACGAGCAGTACTTC	few	TRBV5-1	TRBJ2-7	-
CATSGASGREYGYTF	TGTGCCACCAGTGGGGCCTCAGGGCGCGAGTATGGCTACACCTTC	-	TRBV24-1	TRBJ1-2	-
CASRAPGLLHSPLHF	TGTGCCAGCAGGGCCCCTGGACTCCTACATTCACCCCTCCACTTT	-	TRBV25-1	TRBJ1-6	-
CASSPRSRNTEAFF	TGTGCCAGCAGTCCCCGTAGCCGGAACACTGAAGCTTTCTTT	few	TRBV28	TRBJ1-1	-
CASSIWGGTYNEQFF	TGTGCCAGTAGTATCTGGGGGGGGACCTACAATGAGCAGTTCTTC	once	TRBV19	TRBJ2-1	TRBD2
CASSYGGGSYNSPLHF	TGTGCCAGCAGTTACGGTGGAGGCTCCTATAATTCACCCCTCCACTTT	-	TRBV6-6	TRBJ1-6	-
CASSPSPGLVAEAFF	TGTGCCAGCAGCCCCTCCCCAGGGCTAGTCGCTGAAGCTTTCTTT	-	TRBV7-8	TRBJ1-1	-
CASSLFVATANYGYTF	TGCGCCAGCAGCTTGTTTGTTGCGACAGCTAACTATGGCTACACCTTC	-	TRBV5-1	TRBJ1-2	-
CASSLGLNTGELFF	TGTGCCAGCAGCCTGGGACTGAACACCGGGGAGCTGTTTTTT	-	TRBV11-2	TRBJ2-2	-
CASSSIDRGLHGYTF	TGTGCCAGCAGTTCAATTGACAGGGGGCTACATGGCTACACCTTC	few	TRBV28	TRBJ1-2	TRBD1
CASSKVRQKLISKGENTEAFF	TGTGCCAGCAGCAAAGTGAGGCAGAAGTTGATTTCAAAGGGGGAGAACACTGAAGCTTTCTTT	-	TRBV21-1	TRBJ1-1	-
CASSLAGSLSGYTF	TGCGCCAGCAGCTTGGCCGGGTCCCTGAGTGGCTACACCTTC	-	TRBV5-1	TRBJ1-2	-
CASSRLAGMNTGELFF	TGTGCCAGCAGCCGTCTAGCGGGGATGAACACCGGGGAGCTGTTTTTT	once	TRBV28	TRBJ2-2	TRBD2
CASSDLTGGFGGYTF	TGTGCCAGCAGCGACTTGACAGGCGGCTTTGGGGGCTACACCTTC	-	TRBV6-2/TRBV6-3	TRBJ1-2	-
CSVDRTGTEAFF	TGCAGCGTTGATCGCACGGGGACTGAAGCTTTCTTT	-	TRBV29-1	TRBJ1-1	-
CATSRPRDRAKIEQFF	TGTGCCACCAGCAGACCTCGGGACAGGGCGAAAATTGAGCAGTTCTTC	-	TRBV15	TRBJ2-1	TRBD1
CASSIVAAAASPLHF	TGTGCCAGTAGTATAGTAGCGGCCGCCGCTTCACCCCTCCACTTT	-	TRBV19	TRBJ1-6	-
CASSLGGENSPLHF	TGTGCCAGCAGCTTAGGGGGGGAAAATTCACCCCTCCACTTT	-	TRBV7-8	TRBJ1-6	-
CASSLSGANVLTF	TGTGCCAGCAGCCTATCTGGGGCCAACGTCCTGACTTTC	-	TRBV11-2	TRBJ2-6	-
CASSESIHSRYF	TGCGCCAGCAGTGAGTCTATTCATAGCCGGTACTTC	-	TRBV10-2	TRBJ2-5	-
CASSQYGQGLMNTEAFF	TGCGCCAGCAGTCAGTACGGACAGGGGTTGATGAACACTGAAGCTTTCTTT	once	TRBV23-1	TRBJ1-1	TRBD1
CASSEEGPEPFF	TGTGCCAGCAGTGAAGAGGGGCCGGAGCCGTTTTTT	-	TRBV2	TRBJ1-4	-